This T cell receptor beta chain originates from a study of tumor-infiltrating lymphocytes in primary liver carcinoma. Study as a whole: Surgical resection was the treatment these patients received for primary liver carcinoma. There were tumors of stage T1-T3 N0M0, each 4.2 to 10 cm across. Roughly 3.5 to 7.5 million productive TCRbeta reads came from each sample, comparable across tissue types.

Using a constant-region primer together with ProtoScript II reverse transcriptase, TCR beta cDNA was made from approximately 0.55 ug of total RNA. Libraries covering TCR beta were generated through three nested multiplex PCR rounds (using a slightly modified ARM-PCR). TRBV1-TRBV30 forward and Cbeta reverse primers drove the first two roughly 10-cycle rounds. TCRdb re-derived calls from the multiplex PCR reads in MiXCR, one entry per CDR3 protein. The repertoire consists of approximately 300,000 distinct CDR3 sequences, with approximately 65% occurring once and the leading ten covering more than 8.5%. The CDR3 extends over 15 amino acids. Germline V gene data show CDR1 as SGHVS and CDR2 as FQNEAQ. The study extracted blood RNA from unsorted whole blood and also extracted germline DNA. Patients in the cohort were treatment-naive and living with chronic HBV infection. A word on this clonotype: A junction boundary mismatches the germline segment, possibly from a read error.

The source material was peripheral blood. The TCR comes from a man aged 40-49 years with primary liver carcinoma and hepatitis B virus infection. The rearrangement uses TRBV7-8 and TRBJ1-5; 10 positions agree with TRBD1. The CDR3 coding sequence is TGTGCCAGCTGCTTAGGGACAGGGGAGAATCAGTCCCAGCATTTT. Amino acid sequence: CASCLGTGENQSQHF.